Sequencing of this T cell receptor (beta chain) was carried out in a study of cytomegalovirus exposure and HLA in healthy donors. The PCR used 60 Vbeta and 13 Jbeta primers. Sequenced by immunoSEQ multiplex PCR; TCRdb stores in-frame clones only, minus some. This table has 100,000 to 150,000 clones, roughly 73% appearing once. The sequence was obtained from a man in his sixties in good health and CMV-seropositive. What was sequenced was PBMCs.

The CDR3 loop reads CASSLFLQSVQNTEAFF. The CDR3 region has the DNA TGTGCCAGCAGTTTGTTTCTACAGTCGGTACAGAACACTGAAGCTTTCTTT. The chain couples TRBV28 to TRBJ1-1, with D hard to call. Germline values: CDR1 MDHEN, CDR2 SYDVKM. This CDR3 contains 17 residues. V gave up 3 bases and J gave up 1 base, with 18 bases separating them. Complete variable domain (other parts from reference TRBV28 and TRBJ1-1): DVKVTQSSRYLVKRTGEKVFLECVQDMDHENMFWYRQDPGLGLRLIYFSYDVKMKEKGDIPEGYSVSREKKERFSLILESASTNQTSMYLCASSLFLQSVQNTEAFFGQGTRLTVV.